This T cell receptor beta chain was recovered during a study of blood T cell repertoires in COVID-19. In the study overall: The United States, Italy and Spain provided the acute and convalescent COVID-19 samples.

This clone was picked up a small number of times. Trimming removed 9 bases at V and 8 bases at J, with 22 bases between. Looked up from germline, CDR1 is KGHSH and CDR2 is LQKENI. CDR3 length: 14 residues. Per the original data handling: Nucleated cell number was recorded as an estimate derived from reference gene primer amplification. Sequencing used immunoSEQ multiplex PCR; TCRdb keeps in-frame clones, though not all of them. V, J and clone size are taken as reported in that table, and D and trimming were inferred from the DNA itself. The sample carries approximately 300,000 clones, 90% recorded once. It was during active infection that Seattle patients were enrolled and then longitudinally followed.

The chain uses TRBV18 and TRBJ1-1, with D unclear. Sequenced sample: peripheral blood. The TCR was taken from a woman aged 40-49 years with COVID-19, enrolled during active disease. CDR3 nucleotides: TGTGCCAGTGCTTGGACGCTAGCGGACGGAGAAGCTTTCTTT. It yields the protein CASAWTLADGEAFF.